The T cell receptor (beta chain) under discussion was sequenced for a study of T cells in Graves' hyperthyroidism and ophthalmopathy. This clonotype has just a few counts. Antigen specificity is unknown. The study defined stable Graves' hyperthyroidism as no ophthalmopathy progression within 18 months. Source material for PBMCs was over 8 ml fresh peripheral blood. Losses at the gene ends were 4 bases for V and 5 bases for J; bases not matched to a gene: 10. The germline gives CDR1 ENHRY, CDR2 SYGVKD. The CDR3 contains 16 residues. Overall study results and limits: In the analysis, a 13 V-J model separated ophthalmopathy from stable hyperthyroidism.

Amplification of TCR beta CDR3 regions was performed using RNA transcripts as template. Primed by the HTBI set, a first-round RT-PCR was run on the TCR CDR3. In TCRdb, the multiplex PCR reads were re-called with MiXCR into one record per CDR3 protein. The sample holds around 340,000 distinct CDR3 sequences, roughly 14% seen once. V and J are TRBV10-3 and TRBJ2-5; 10 bases match TRBD1. The sequenced sample was blood. This receptor was obtained from a woman aged 25 to 39 with Graves' hyperthyroidism. The CDR3 region is CAISVRDRGLGETQYF. CDR3 bases: TGTGCCATCAGTGTACGGGACAGGGGTTTAGGGGAGACCCAGTACTTC.